One TCR beta chain is described in this entry. At one boundary the junction diverges from the germline segment, which might be a read error. The CDR3 has 14 amino acids. Looked up from germline, CDR1 is SNHLY and CDR2 is FYNNEI. The data are from a study of PD-L1 blockade in urothelial cancer. Study as a whole: Male patients with bladder-origin urothelial cancer numbered about nine tenths of the roughly 29. Researchers looked at the blood 3 weeks (second dose) and 6 weeks after treatment began.

Generated by immunoSEQ multiplex PCR, the TCRdb table keeps only in-frame clones and is missing some. The sample holds 57,000 or so clones, almost 85% seen once. The sequence was collected from a man between 65 and 85 years old with urothelial cancer. The sample in question was PBMCs, obtained around atezolizumab (anti-PD-L1) treatment. V gene TRBV2 combines with J gene TRBJ2-1; D is perhaps TRBD2 (5 bases). Written as DNA, the CDR3 is TGTGCCAGCAGAGAAGCGTTGGGAGAGAATGAGCAGTTCTTC. It is translated as CASREALGENEQFF.